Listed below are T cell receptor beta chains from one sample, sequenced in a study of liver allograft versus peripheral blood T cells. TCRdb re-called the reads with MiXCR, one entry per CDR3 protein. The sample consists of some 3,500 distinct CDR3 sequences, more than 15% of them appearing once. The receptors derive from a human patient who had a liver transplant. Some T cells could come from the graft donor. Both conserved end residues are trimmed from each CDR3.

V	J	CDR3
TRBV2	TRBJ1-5	ASSDVGLNQPQH
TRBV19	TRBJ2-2	ASRTRFPDTGELF
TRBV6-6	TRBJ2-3	ASRGGTSGFADTQY
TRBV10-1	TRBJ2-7	ASSGTGGYEQY
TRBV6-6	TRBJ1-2	ASSLEFGYT
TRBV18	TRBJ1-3	ASSPPLVGSGNTIY
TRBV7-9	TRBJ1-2	ASSLAGSHGYT
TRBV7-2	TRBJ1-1	ASILFRDRGPNTEAF
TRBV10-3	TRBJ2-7	AISESLARSSYEQY
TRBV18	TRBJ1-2	ASSPLGGSDYGYT
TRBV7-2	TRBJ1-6	ASSLEGSYNSPLH
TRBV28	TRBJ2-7	ASSSVSTGAYEQY
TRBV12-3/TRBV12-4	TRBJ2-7	ASSPRGAASSYEQY
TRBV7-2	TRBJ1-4	ASSPPGRHEKLF
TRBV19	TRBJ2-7	ASSMGGAATYEQY
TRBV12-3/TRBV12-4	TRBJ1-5	ASSLANDQPQH
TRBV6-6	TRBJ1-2	ASSSLRPTNYGYT
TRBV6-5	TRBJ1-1	ASTQGNTWNTEAF
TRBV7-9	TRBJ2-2	ASSPGLADLNTGELF
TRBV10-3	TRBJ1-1	AISRQGSTEAF
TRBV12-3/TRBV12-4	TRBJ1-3	ASSRAGAGNTIY
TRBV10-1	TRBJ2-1	ASSATGVSSYNEQF
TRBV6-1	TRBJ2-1	ASSTSGGYNEQF
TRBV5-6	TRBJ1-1	ASSRRGTGGTEAF
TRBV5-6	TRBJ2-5	ASSPLTGPETQY
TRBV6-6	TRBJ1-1	ASNELPGQGGTEAF
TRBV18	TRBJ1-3	ASSRRQGENTIY
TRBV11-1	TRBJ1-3	ASSFGTAGSGNTIY
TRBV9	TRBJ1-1	ASSVTTGRNTEAF